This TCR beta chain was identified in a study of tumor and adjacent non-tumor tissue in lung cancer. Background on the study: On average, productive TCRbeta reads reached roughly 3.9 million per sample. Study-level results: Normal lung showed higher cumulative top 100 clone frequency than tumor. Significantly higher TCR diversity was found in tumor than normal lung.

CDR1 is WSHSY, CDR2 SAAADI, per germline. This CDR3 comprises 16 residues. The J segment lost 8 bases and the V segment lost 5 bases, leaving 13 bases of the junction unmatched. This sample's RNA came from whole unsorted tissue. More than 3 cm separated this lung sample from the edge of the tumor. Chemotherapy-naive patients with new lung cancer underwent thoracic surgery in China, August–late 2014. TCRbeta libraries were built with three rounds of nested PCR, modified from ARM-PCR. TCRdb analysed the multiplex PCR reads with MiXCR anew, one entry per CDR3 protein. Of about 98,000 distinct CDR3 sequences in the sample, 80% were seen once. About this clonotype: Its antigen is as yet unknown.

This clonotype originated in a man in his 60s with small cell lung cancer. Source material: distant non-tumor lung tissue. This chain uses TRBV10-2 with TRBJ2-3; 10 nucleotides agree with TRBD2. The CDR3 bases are TGCGCCAGCAGTTCTACGGGGCTAGCGGGAGTGCGTACGCAGTATTTT. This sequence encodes CASSSTGLAGVRTQYF.